This passage covers 10 T cell receptor beta chains from one sample sequenced in a study of regulatory T cells in long-lasting Graves disease. With iRepertoire HTBI primers and Arm-PCR of CDR3 regions, TCR beta libraries were built. TCRdb reprocessed the multiplex PCR reads with MiXCR, giving one entry per CDR3 protein. The sample lists about 310,000 distinct CDR3 sequences; roughly a fifth were seen once. Time point: persistent/refractory GD, antithyroid drugs over 5 years with positive TRAb. Construction of the TCR library relied on RNA isolated from PBMCs. The input for sequencing was peripheral blood mononuclear cells (PBMCs), taken when the disease was refractory, from a patient treated with antithyroid drugs. The receptors come from a female donor with Graves disease.

The chain uses TRBV18 and TRBJ2-5; tentative D call: TRBD2 (5 bases). CDR3 length: 14 residues. V lost 6 bases to trimming and J lost 2 bases, with 13 bases between them. Germline lookup yields CDR1 KGHSH and CDR2 LQKENI. This CDR3 reads CASSQVSEQETQYF. The CDR3 bases are TGTGCCAGCTCCCAAGTTAGCGAACAAGAGACCCAGTACTTC.

This clonotype showed up many times. The CDR3 DNA sequence: TGCGCCAGCAGCTTGCTCACAGGGGAACCCCTCCACTTT. It yields the protein CASSLLTGEPLHF. V and J are TRBV5-1 and TRBJ1-6; TRBD1 matches 7 bases. V lost 1 base to trimming and J lost 12 bases; unmatched junction nucleotides: 4. Germline lookup yields CDR1 SGHRS and CDR2 YFSETQ. There are 13 residues in the CDR3. The full variable domain, rest sourced from reference TRBV5-1 and TRBJ1-6, is KAGVTQTPRYLIKTRGQQVTLSCSPISGHRSVSWYQQTPGQGLQFLFEYFSETQRNKGNFPGRFSGRQFSNSRSEMNVSTLELGDSALYLCASSLLTGEPLHFGNGTRLTVT.

The chain couples TRBV3-1 to TRBJ2-2; 8 bases agree with TRBD1. Germline-derived CDR1 and CDR2 are LGHDT and YNNKEL (reference sequence). Germline trimming cut 4 bases from V and 6 bases from J; bases unmatched to any gene: 7. This CDR3 contains 15 residues. Written as DNA, the CDR3 is TGTGCCAGCAGCCCCCTGGACAGGGCGTCCGGGGAGCTGTTTTTT. Translation gives CASSPLDRASGELFF.

The chain recombines TRBV30 with TRBJ1-2, with D maybe TRBD1 (5 bases). The CDR3 consists of 17 residues. V was clipped by 3 bases and J by 3 bases, with 23 bases between them. Germline V gene lookup returns CDR1 GTSNPN and CDR2 SVGIG (reference sequence). The CDR3 DNA is TGTGCCTGGAGCTCACCAAGGGGTTTTACTAGGGACTATGGCTACACCTTC. As protein: CAWSSPRGFTRDYGYTF.

This clonotype showed up many times. This chain uses TRBV28 with TRBJ1-2; TRBD1 matches at 10 bases. The germline V gene encodes CDR1 MDHEN and CDR2 SYDVKM. CDR3 length: 14 amino acids. Losses at the gene ends were 4 bases for V and 6 bases for J; bases not matched to a gene: 5. The CDR3 here is CASSSSGTGDGYTF. As DNA, the CDR3 is TGTGCCAGCAGTTCATCCGGGACAGGGGATGGCTACACCTTC.

This clonotype was observed many times. The rearrangement joins TRBV7-2 to TRBJ1-1; maybe TRBD1 (6 bases). Germline CDR1 and CDR2: SGHTA and FQGNSA. The V gene lost 2 bases and the J gene lost 1 base, with 11 bases spanning the gap. CDR3 size: 15 residues. The CDR3 nucleotides read TGTGCCAGCAGCTTAATGGGGGCTACGAACACTGAAGCTTTCTTT. Its translation: CASSLMGATNTEAFF.

This clonotype was seen many times. This rearrangement joins TRBV11-2 to TRBJ2-7; D may be TRBD2 (7 bases). Germline V gene sequence: CDR1 SGHAT, CDR2 FQNNGV. CDR3 length equals 16 residues. With 6 bases removed from V and 3 bases from J, the gap between germline ends came to 21 bases. Here the CDR3 DNA reads TGTGCCAGCAGACCATCACCTCGGGGGGCAGTCTACGAGCAGTACTTC. This encodes CASRPSPRGAVYEQYF.

This clonotype occurred a few times. This sequence joins TRBV13 and TRBJ2-7; D might be TRBD1 or TRBD2, each matching 6 bases. CDR1 is PRHDT and CDR2 is FYEKMQ in the germline V gene (reference sequence). V lost 3 bases and J lost 4, with 10 bases in between. The CDR3 length is 13 residues. The CDR3 nucleotides are TGTGCCAGCAGCTTGCGGGACATGTACGAGCAGTACTTC. It yields the protein CASSLRDMYEQYF.

J is TRBJ2-7 and V is TRBV19; TRBD2 aligns across 9 bases. The CDR3 loop spans 14 amino acids. Germline CDR1 LNHDA, CDR2 SQIVND (reference sequence). V was pared by 8 bases and J by 6 bases, with 11 bases of the junction left unmatched. The CDR3: CASGRSGSSSEQYF. CDR3 DNA: TGTGCCAGTGGACGTAGCGGGAGCTCTTCCGAGCAGTACTTC.

On this clonotype: Just one base apart from a much larger clone, this may be a read error. Likely a read error: the CDR3 ends without its conserved phenylalanine or tryptophan. J is TRBJ2-7 and V is TRBV28; D is perhaps TRBD1 (5 bases). Trimming cost V 2 bases and J 1 base, with 21 bases left between them. CDR1 is MDHEN, CDR2 SYDVKM, per germline. This CDR3 comprises 18 residues. CDR3 sequence (DNA): TGTGCCAGCAGTTTACTACTCAAGGGGCCGGGCACTTCCTACGAGCAGTACCTC. Protein product: CASSLLLKGPGTSYEQYL.